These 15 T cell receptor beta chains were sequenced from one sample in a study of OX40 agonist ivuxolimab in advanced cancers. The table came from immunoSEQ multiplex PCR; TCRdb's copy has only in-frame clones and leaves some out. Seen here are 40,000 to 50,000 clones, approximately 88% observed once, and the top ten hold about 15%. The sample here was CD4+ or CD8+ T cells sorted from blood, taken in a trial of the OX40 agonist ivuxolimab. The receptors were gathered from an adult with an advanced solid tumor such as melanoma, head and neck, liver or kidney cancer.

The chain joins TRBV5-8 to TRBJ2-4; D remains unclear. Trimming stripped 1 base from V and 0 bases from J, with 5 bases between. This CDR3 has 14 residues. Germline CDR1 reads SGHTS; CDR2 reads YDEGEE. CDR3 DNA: TGTGCCAGCAGCTTGTCGCTAGCCAAAAACATTCAGTACTTC. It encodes CASSLSLAKNIQYF.

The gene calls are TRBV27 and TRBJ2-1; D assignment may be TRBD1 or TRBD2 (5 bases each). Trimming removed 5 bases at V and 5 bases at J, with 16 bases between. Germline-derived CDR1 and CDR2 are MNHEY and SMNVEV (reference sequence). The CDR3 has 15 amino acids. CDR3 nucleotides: TGTGCCAGCAGTACCCGGGACGGAGCCGACAATGAGCAGTTCTTC. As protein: CASSTRDGADNEQFF.

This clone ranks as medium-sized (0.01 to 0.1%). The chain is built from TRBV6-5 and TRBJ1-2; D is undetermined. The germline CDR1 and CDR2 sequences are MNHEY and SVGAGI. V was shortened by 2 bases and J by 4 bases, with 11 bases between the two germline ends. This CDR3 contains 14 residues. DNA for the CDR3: TGTGCCAGCAGTTACGAGGGTGAGGGCTATGGCTACACCTTC. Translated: CASSYEGEGYGYTF.

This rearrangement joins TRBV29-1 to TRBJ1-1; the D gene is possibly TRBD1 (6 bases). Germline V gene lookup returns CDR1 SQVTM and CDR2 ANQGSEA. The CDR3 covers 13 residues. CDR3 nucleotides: TGCGGCGACCGGACAGAAAAGAACACTGAAGCTTTCTTT. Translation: CGDRTEKNTEAFF. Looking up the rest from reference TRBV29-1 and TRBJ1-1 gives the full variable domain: SAVISQKPSRDICQRGTSLTIQCQVDSQVTMMFWYRQQPGQSLTLIATANQGSEATYESGFVIDKFPISRPNLTFSTLTVSNMSPEDSSIYLCGDRTEKNTEAFFGQGTRLTVV.

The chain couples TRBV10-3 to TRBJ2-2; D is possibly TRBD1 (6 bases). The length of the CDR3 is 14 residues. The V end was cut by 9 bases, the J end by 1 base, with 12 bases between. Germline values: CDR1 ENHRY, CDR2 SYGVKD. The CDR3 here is CAILTDRNTGELFF. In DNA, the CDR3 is TGTGCCATACTTACGGACAGGAACACCGGGGAGCTGTTTTTT.

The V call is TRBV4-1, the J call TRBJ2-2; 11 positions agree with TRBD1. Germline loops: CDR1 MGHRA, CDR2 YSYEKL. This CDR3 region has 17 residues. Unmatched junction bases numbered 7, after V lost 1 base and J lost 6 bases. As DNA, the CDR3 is TGCGCCAGCAGCCAAGGGACAGGGGGCGCTGGGGCCGGGGAGCTGTTTTTT. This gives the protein CASSQGTGGAGAGELFF.

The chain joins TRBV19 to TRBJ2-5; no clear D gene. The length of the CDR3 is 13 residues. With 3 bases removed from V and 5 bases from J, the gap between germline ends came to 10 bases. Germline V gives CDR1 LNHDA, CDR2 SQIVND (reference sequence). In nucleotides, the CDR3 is TGTGCCAGTAGTATCTACAACGGGGAGACCCAGTACTTC. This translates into CASSIYNGETQYF.

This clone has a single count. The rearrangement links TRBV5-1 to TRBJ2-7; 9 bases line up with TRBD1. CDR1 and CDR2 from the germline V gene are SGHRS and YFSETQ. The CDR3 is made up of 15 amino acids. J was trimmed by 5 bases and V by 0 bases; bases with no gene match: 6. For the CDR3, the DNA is TGCGCCAGCAGCTTGGCCGGGACAGGGTGGAACGAGCAGTACTTC. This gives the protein CASSLAGTGWNEQYF.

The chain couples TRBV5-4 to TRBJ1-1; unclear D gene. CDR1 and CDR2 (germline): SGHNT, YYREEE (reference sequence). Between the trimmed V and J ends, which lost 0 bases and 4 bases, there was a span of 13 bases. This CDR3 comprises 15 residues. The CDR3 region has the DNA TGTGCCAGCAGCTTGGTGCCGGGAGAGGGCACTGAAGCTTTCTTT. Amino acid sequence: CASSLVPGEGTEAFF.

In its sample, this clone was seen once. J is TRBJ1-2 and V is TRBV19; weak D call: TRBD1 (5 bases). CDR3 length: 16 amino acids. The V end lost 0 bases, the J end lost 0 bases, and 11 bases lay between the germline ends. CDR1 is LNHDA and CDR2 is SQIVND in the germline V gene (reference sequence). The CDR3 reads CASSIDLVDTNYGYTF. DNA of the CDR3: TGTGCCAGTAGTATAGATCTTGTGGACACTAACTATGGCTACACCTTC. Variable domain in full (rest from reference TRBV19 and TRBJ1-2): DGGITQSPKYLFRKEGQNVTLSCEQNLNHDAMYWYRQDPGQGLRLIYYSQIVNDFQKGDIAEGYSVSREKKESFPLTVTSAQKNPTAFYLCASSIDLVDTNYGYTFGSGTRLTVV.

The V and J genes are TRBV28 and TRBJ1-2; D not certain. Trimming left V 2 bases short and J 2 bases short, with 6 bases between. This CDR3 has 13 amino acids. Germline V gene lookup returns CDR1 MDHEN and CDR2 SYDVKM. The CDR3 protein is CASSLGQNYGYTF. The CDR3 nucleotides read TGTGCCAGCAGTTTAGGGCAGAACTATGGCTACACCTTC.

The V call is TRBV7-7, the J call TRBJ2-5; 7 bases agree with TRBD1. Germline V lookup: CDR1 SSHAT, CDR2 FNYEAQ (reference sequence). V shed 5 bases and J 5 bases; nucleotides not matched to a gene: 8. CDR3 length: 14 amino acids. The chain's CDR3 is CASSQIGGQETQYF. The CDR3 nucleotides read TGTGCCAGCAGCCAAATAGGGGGCCAGGAGACCCAGTACTTC.

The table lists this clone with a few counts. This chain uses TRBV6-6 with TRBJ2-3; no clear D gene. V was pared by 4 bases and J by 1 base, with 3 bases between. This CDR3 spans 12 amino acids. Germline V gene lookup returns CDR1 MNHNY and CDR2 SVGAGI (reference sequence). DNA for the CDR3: TGTGCCAGCAGTTCACGCACAGATACGCAGTATTTT. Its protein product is CASSSRTDTQYF.

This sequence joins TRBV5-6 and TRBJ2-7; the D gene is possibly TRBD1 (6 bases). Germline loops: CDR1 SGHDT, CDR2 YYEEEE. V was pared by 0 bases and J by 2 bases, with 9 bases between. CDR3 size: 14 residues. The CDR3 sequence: CASSLAGTTYEQYF. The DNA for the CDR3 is TGTGCCAGCAGCTTGGCAGGGACAACCTACGAGCAGTACTTC.

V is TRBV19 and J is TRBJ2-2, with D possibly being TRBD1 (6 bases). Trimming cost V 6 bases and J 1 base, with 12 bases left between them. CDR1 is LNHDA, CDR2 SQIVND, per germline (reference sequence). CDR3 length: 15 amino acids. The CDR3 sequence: CASRKRDKNTGELFF. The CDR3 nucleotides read TGTGCCAGTAGAAAGAGGGACAAGAACACCGGGGAGCTGTTTTTT.